This T cell receptor beta chain emerged from a study of CD4 T cell repertoires in COVID-19. Overall study context: Relabeled CFSE-low cells, IL-2-expanded for roughly 9 days, met spikes from other coronaviruses.

Study-wide results and limits: Between about 7 and 27% of SARS-CoV-2 clonotypes also appeared in SARS-CoV and/or HKU1 spike cultures. Suggested intraclonal diversification: top SARS-CoV-2-reactive clonotypes appeared in two or three memory subsets.

Only in-frame clones appear in the TCRdb table, and some are missing; sequencing was by immunoSEQ multiplex PCR. The repertoire holds over 75,000 clones, with approximately 83% as singletons. The CDR3 is 20 amino acids. CDR1 is LGHNA, CDR2 YNFKEQ, per germline. The ends lost 2 bases at V and 0 bases at J; junction bases unmatched: 15. No culture step preceded sequencing of the ex vivo isolated memory T cells. Remarks on this clone: The antigen remains unidentified.

V is TRBV4-2 and J is TRBJ1-4; 7 positions match TRBD1. The receptor comes from a human donor who had COVID-19. The source was CD4+ T cells from peripheral blood, collected after recovery from COVID-19. The CDR3 region is CASSQTTGTAVSATNEKLFF. The CDR3 nucleotides are TGTGCCAGCAGCCAAACAACCGGGACAGCCGTGTCAGCAACTAATGAAAAACTGTTTTTT.